Included here is one T cell receptor beta chain sequence, with context. No antigen is known for it. Expansion of antigen-specific CD4+ T cells with viral peptide pools was carried out by the ViraFEST assay before sequencing. Culturing for about ten days preceded CD4+ T cell isolation. This person's SARS-CoV-2 infection, confirmed by PCR, occurred between March and December 2020. Produced via immunoSEQ multiplex PCR; TCRdb's table is partial and in-frame only. The table records 35,000 to 40,000 clones, around 73% of them present only once. CDR1 and CDR2 (germline): MDHEN, SYDVKM. Deletions cut 7 bases from V and 4 bases from J, with 19 bases between. This CDR3 has 16 residues. The data were taken from a study of vaccination effects on CD4 cells after COVID-19.

The material was CD4+ T cells from PBMCs cultured with HCoV-NL63 spike peptides, obtained before COVID-19 vaccination. The receptor comes from a human donor who had a prior SARS-CoV-2 infection. This chain joins TRBV28 and TRBJ2-2, with D uncertain. CDR3 residues: CASTRHPLESTGELFF. The DNA for the CDR3 is TGTGCCAGCACTAGACACCCCTTAGAGAGCACCGGGGAGCTGTTTTTT.